The 27 T cell receptor beta chains reported below all come from one sample, sequenced in a study of T cells in Graves' hyperthyroidism and ophthalmopathy. Using RNA transcripts as the source, TCR beta CDR3 regions were amplified. HTBI primers drove first-round RT-PCR of the TCR CDR3. TCRdb analysed the multiplex PCR reads with MiXCR anew, one entry per CDR3 protein. The repertoire includes around 430,000 distinct CDR3 sequences, 15% of them detected once, and 30% to 35% sits in the top ten. Specimen: blood. The receptors here all came from a woman in her twenties or thirties with Graves' hyperthyroidism.

The J gene is TRBJ2-1, the V gene TRBV5-1; no clear D gene. Germline CDR1 and CDR2: SGHRS and YFSETQ. With 4 bases removed from V and 4 bases from J, the gap between germline ends came to 9 bases. This CDR3 has 13 amino acids. The CDR3 nucleotides read TGCGCCAGCAGCCCCGACCAATACAATGAGCAGTTCTTC. Its protein product is CASSPDQYNEQFF.

J is TRBJ1-5 and V is TRBV28, with TRBD1 matching 7 bases. Germline assignment: CDR1 MDHEN and CDR2 SYDVKM. The V and J ends lost 4 bases and 7 bases, in that order; junction bases with no gene match: 7. The length of the CDR3 is 14 residues. CDR3 coding DNA: TGTGCCAGCAGTTCTGACAGGGTAACCCAGCCCCAGCATTTT. Translation: CASSSDRVTQPQHF.

The V call is TRBV19, the J call TRBJ1-1; D not certain. V lost 3 bases and J 1 base, leaving 6 bases between the germline ends. Germline CDR1 reads LNHDA; CDR2 reads SQIVND (reference sequence). This CDR3 comprises 13 residues. The CDR3 region has the DNA TGTGCCAGTAGTATCGACGGGAACACTGAAGCTTTCTTT. It specifies CASSIDGNTEAFF.

In this sample, this clonotype turned up many times. This chain uses TRBV7-3 with TRBJ2-5, with unresolved D. The CDR3 is 14 amino acids. V was shortened by 4 bases and J by 3 bases, with 12 bases between the two germline ends. Germline assignment: CDR1 SGHTA and CDR2 FQGTGA. CDR3 loop: CASSSPLGKETQYF. CDR3 nucleotides: TGTGCCAGCAGCTCCCCACTTGGTAAAGAGACCCAGTACTTC.

This clonotype was seen ten or more times. The V and J genes are TRBV6-1 and TRBJ1-1; D call uncertain. Trimming cost V 6 bases and J 3 bases, with 11 bases left between them. There are 13 residues in the CDR3. Germline lookup yields CDR1 MNHNS and CDR2 SASEGT. CDR3 bases: TGTGCCAGCAGACCCAGCTTGGACACTGAAGCTTTCTTT. It yields the protein CASRPSLDTEAFF.

The chain employs TRBV29-1 and TRBJ1-5, with a weak D call TRBD1 (6 bases). This CDR3 has 13 amino acids. With 4 bases removed from V and 3 bases from J, the gap between germline ends came to 10 bases. The germline gives CDR1 SQVTM, CDR2 ANQGSEA. The DNA of the CDR3 is TGCAGCGTTGGACAGGCCCTCAATCAGCCCCAGCATTTT. This translates into CSVGQALNQPQHF.

This clonotype was recorded at least ten times. The V call is TRBV6-2 or TRBV6-3, the J call TRBJ2-7, with TRBD2 matching over 9 bases. V shed 6 bases, J shed 6 bases, and the junction held 15 bases outside the gene matches. The CDR3 consists of 16 residues. The V gene's germline CDR1 is MNHEY and CDR2 SVGEGT. CDR3 sequence: CASRNPSGAGFSEQYF. CDR3 in DNA: TGTGCCAGCAGAAACCCTAGCGGGGCTGGTTTCAGCGAGCAGTACTTC.

This clonotype has a count of ten or more. The chain joins TRBV3-1 to TRBJ2-7; a possible D gene is TRBD1 (6 bases). The CDR3 totals 16 residues. Germline CDR1 and CDR2: LGHDT and YNNKEL (reference sequence). V was shortened by 2 bases and J by 3 bases, with 17 bases between the two germline ends. The chain's CDR3 is CASSQSPGHGSYEQYF. The CDR3 coding sequence is TGTGCCAGCAGCCAAAGTCCGGGACACGGCAGCTACGAGCAGTACTTC.

The genes are TRBV5-1 and TRBJ2-7; 12 bases align to TRBD2. Per the germline V gene, CDR1 is SGHRS and CDR2 is YFSETQ. V shed 4 bases, J shed 4 bases, and the junction held 6 bases outside the gene matches. The CDR3 contains 15 residues. The CDR3 DNA reads TGCGCCAGCAGCCATAGGACTAGCGGGGAGTACGAGCAGTACTTC. Protein sequence: CASSHRTSGEYEQYF.

The V and J genes are TRBV15 and TRBJ2-5; the D gene is possibly TRBD2 (5 bases). Per the germline V gene, CDR1 is LNHNV and CDR2 is YYDKDF (reference sequence). The germline V and J ends were trimmed by 0 bases and 5 bases, with 13 bases remaining between them. CDR3 length equals 15 residues. The CDR3 loop is CATSRDRGLGETQYF. In DNA, the CDR3 is TGTGCCACCAGCAGAGATCGGGGTTTAGGGGAGACCCAGTACTTC.

This chain links TRBV7-9 with TRBJ2-7; the match to TRBD1 covers 9 bases. The CDR3 extends over 17 amino acids. V lost 1 base and J lost 2; bases outside the gene matches: 9. Per the germline V gene, CDR1 is SEHNR and CDR2 is FQNEAQ (reference sequence). CDR3 protein: CASSLGTGTGPTYEQYF. DNA of the CDR3: TGTGCCAGCAGCTTAGGGACCGGGACAGGGCCAACCTACGAGCAGTACTTC.

This clonotype was counted a few times. This chain links TRBV7-8 with TRBJ1-6; 9 bases match TRBD1. This CDR3 is 15 amino acids long. Germline trimming cut 6 bases from V and 9 bases from J; bases unmatched to any gene: 9. The germline gives CDR1 SGHVS, CDR2 FQNEAQ. The CDR3: CASSFGGQGPSPLHF. CDR3 coding DNA: TGTGCCAGCAGTTTCGGGGGACAGGGACCTTCACCCCTCCACTTT.

Worth noting for this clonotype: An end of the junction does not agree with germline; a read error may underlie this. The rearrangement links TRBV4-1 to TRBJ2-5, with 9 bases lining up with TRBD1. CDR3 length equals 14 residues. The germline gives CDR1 MGHRA, CDR2 YSYEKL. CDR3 sequence: CASSQAHGGQGKNF. CDR3 nucleotide sequence: TGCGCCAGCAGCCAGGCCCATGGGGGACAGGGTAAAAACTTC.

This clonotype has a count of ten or more. V gene TRBV7-9 combines with J gene TRBJ2-2; 7 bases map to TRBD1. Germline trimming cut 0 bases from V and 5 bases from J; bases unmatched to any gene: 0. The germline V gene encodes CDR1 SEHNR and CDR2 FQNEAQ (reference sequence). This CDR3 has 14 amino acids. CDR3 loop: CASSLAGQTGELFF. As DNA, the CDR3 is TGTGCCAGCAGCTTAGCGGGACAGACCGGGGAGCTGTTTTTT.

In its sample, this clonotype was seen a few times. Compared with germline, one end of the junction differs, possibly owing to a read error. The genes are TRBV29-1 and TRBJ1-2; D possibly corresponds to TRBD1 (5 bases). Germline values: CDR1 SQVTM, CDR2 ANQGSEA. The CDR3 has 12 residues. As DNA, the CDR3 is TGCAGCGTTGAGGACACGGACTATGGCAACACCTTC. Protein product: CSVEDTDYGNTF. The whole variable domain, remainder taken from reference TRBV29-1 and TRBJ1-2, is SAVISQKPSRDICQRGTSLTIQCQVDSQVTMMFWYRQQPGQSLTLIATANQGSEATYESGFVIDKFPISRPNLTFSTLTVSNMSPEDSSIYLCSVEDTDYGNTFGSGTRLTVV.

This clonotype was counted only a few times. This sequence joins TRBV28 and TRBJ2-6; D is unresolved. From germline, CDR1 is MDHEN and CDR2 SYDVKM. With 8 bases removed from V and 0 bases from J, the gap between germline ends came to 11 bases. CDR3 length equals 15 residues. CDR3 nucleotide sequence: TGTGCCAGCTGCGTTCGGAGCTCTGGGGCCAACGTCCTGACTTTC. The encoded protein is CASCVRSSGANVLTF.

This chain joins TRBV19 and TRBJ2-7; D possibly uses TRBD1 or TRBD2 (6 bases each). The CDR3 totals 14 residues. The germline V gene has CDR1 LNHDA and CDR2 SQIVND (reference sequence). The germline V and J ends were trimmed by 5 bases and 1 base, with 12 bases remaining between them. The CDR3 coding sequence is TGTGCCAGTAGTTGGGAGGACAGTTCCTACGAGCAGTACTTC. Translation gives CASSWEDSSYEQYF. Filled out from reference TRBV19 and TRBJ2-7, the complete variable domain reads DGGITQSPKYLFRKEGQNVTLSCEQNLNHDAMYWYRQDPGQGLRLIYYSQIVNDFQKGDIAEGYSVSREKKESFPLTVTSAQKNPTAFYLCASSWEDSSYEQYFGPGTRLTVT.

Many counts were recorded for this clonotype. The chain uses TRBV2 and TRBJ2-7; the D gene is possibly TRBD2 (6 bases). V was cut by 6 bases and J by 5 bases, with 11 bases left in between. CDR1 is SNHLY and CDR2 is FYNNEI in the germline V gene. The CDR3 contains 12 residues. CDR3 DNA sequence: TGTGCCAGCAGGGGGGGAGTCGACGAGCAGTACTTC. Translated: CASRGGVDEQYF.

This rearrangement joins TRBV28 to TRBJ2-6; D gene ambiguous. The CDR3 has 15 residues. Per the germline V gene, CDR1 is MDHEN and CDR2 is SYDVKM. V lost 2 bases and J lost 0, with 5 bases in between. CDR3 nucleotides: TGTGCCAGCAGTTTAGGGCTCTCTGGGGCCAACGTCCTGACTTTC. It specifies CASSLGLSGANVLTF.

Concerning this clonotype: A much more abundant neighbour one base away suggests this may be a read error. The V and J genes are TRBV6-4 and TRBJ2-7, with 9 positions matching TRBD1. The J segment lost 1 base and the V segment lost 3 bases, leaving 4 bases of the junction unmatched. This CDR3 region has 15 residues. CDR1 and CDR2 from the germline V gene are MRHNA and SNTAGT. This chain's CDR3 is CASSERTGASYEQYF. The CDR3 nucleotides are TGTGCCAGCAGTGAGCGGACAGGGGCGTCCTACGAGCAGTACTTC.

At least ten counts were recorded for this clonotype. This chain joins TRBV4-1 and TRBJ2-2, with 8 bases that match TRBD2. Trimming cost V 0 bases and J 0 bases; bases outside gene matches: 9. CDR1 and CDR2 (germline): MGHRA, YSYEKL. This CDR3 region has 19 residues. The CDR3 region is CASSQDPTSVLANTGELFF. The DNA of the CDR3 is TGCGCCAGCAGCCAAGATCCGACTAGCGTCCTCGCGAACACCGGGGAGCTGTTTTTT.

The chain is built from TRBV5-1 and TRBJ1-3; D is ambiguous. Germline CDR1 is SGHRS and CDR2 is YFSETQ. V lost 0 bases, J lost 0 bases, and 13 bases lay in between. The length of the CDR3 is 17 residues. CDR3 residues: CASSLATTPGSGNTIYF. The CDR3 nucleotides read TGCGCCAGCAGCTTGGCGACGACGCCTGGCTCTGGAAACACCATATATTTT.

There are many counts of this clonotype. V is TRBV5-1 and J is TRBJ2-1; 10 bases align to TRBD2. With V trimmed by 4 bases and J by 7 bases, 8 bases remained unmatched. CDR1 and CDR2 from the germline V gene are SGHRS and YFSETQ. This CDR3 comprises 15 residues. The CDR3 bases are TGCGCCAGCAGCCCAAGCGGGAGGGCGGGAAATGAGCAGTTCTTC. Amino acids: CASSPSGRAGNEQFF.

This clonotype has at least ten counts. This chain's CDR3 is CSADLLGTLETQYF. For the CDR3, the DNA is TGCAGCGCAGACTTACTAGGTACTTTGGAGACCCAGTACTTC. The gene calls are TRBV29-1 and TRBJ2-5; possibly TRBD2 for D (5 bases). V lost 7 bases, J lost 5 bases, and 20 bases lay in between. The CDR3 consists of 14 residues. Germline assignment: CDR1 SQVTM and CDR2 ANQGSEA. The variable domain in full, with the rest retrieved from reference TRBV29-1 and TRBJ2-5, is SAVISQKPSRDICQRGTSLTIQCQVDSQVTMMFWYRQQPGQSLTLIATANQGSEATYESGFVIDKFPISRPNLTFSTLTVSNMSPEDSSIYLCSADLLGTLETQYFGPGTRLLVL.

The sample holds many counts of this clonotype. The chain recombines TRBV28 with TRBJ2-7; D gene ambiguous. The CDR3 has 12 amino acids. In germline, CDR1 is MDHEN, CDR2 SYDVKM. Trimming removed 2 bases from V and 5 bases from J, with 7 bases in between. The CDR3 spells CASSLRVDEQYF. The CDR3 DNA reads TGTGCCAGCAGTTTAAGGGTGGACGAGCAGTACTTC.

This clonotype was seen many times. The chain combines TRBV15 with TRBJ2-3; the D gene is possibly TRBD1 (6 bases). Germline V gene sequence: CDR1 LNHNV, CDR2 YYDKDF (reference sequence). The CDR3 is 18 residues long. Trimming pared 6 bases from V and 1 base from J, leaving 23 bases between. The CDR3 protein is CATSPRDHRKGGTDTQYF. As DNA, the CDR3 is TGTGCCACCAGTCCCCGGGACCACAGGAAGGGGGGCACAGATACGCAGTATTTT.

This clonotype occurred many times. The rearrangement links TRBV4-1 to TRBJ2-7; 8 bases align to TRBD2. Germline values: CDR1 MGHRA, CDR2 YSYEKL. This CDR3 region has 17 residues. Germline trimming cut 0 bases from V and 3 bases from J; bases unmatched to any gene: 10. CDR3 amino acids: CASSQDWSASGSYEQYF. Here the CDR3 DNA reads TGCGCCAGCAGCCAAGATTGGTCCGCGAGCGGGAGCTACGAGCAGTACTTC.